The 13 T cell receptor beta chains in this list originate from one sample, sequenced in a study of blood T cell repertoires in COVID-19. Only in-frame clones appear in the TCRdb table, and some are missing; sequencing was by immunoSEQ multiplex PCR. The data show 63,000 or so clones, with more than 85% seen just once and about 4% held by the top ten. The sequencing input was peripheral blood. The receptors were gathered from a man between 65 and 85 years old with active COVID-19.

The V call is TRBV4-3, the J call TRBJ2-2, with 7 positions matching TRBD2. This CDR3 comprises 17 residues. J lost 6 bases, V lost 1 base, and 11 bases had no gene match. The germline V gene encodes CDR1 LGHNA and CDR2 YSLEER. The CDR3 sequence is CASSQVGSGTRSGELFF. The CDR3 DNA follows: TGCGCCAGCAGCCAAGTGGGGAGCGGGACCCGCTCCGGGGAGCTGTTTTTT.

V is TRBV5-4 and J is TRBJ1-2; possibly TRBD1 for D (6 bases). This CDR3 comprises 13 residues. Trimming removed 4 bases at V and 6 bases at J, with 13 bases between. Germline CDR1 and CDR2: SGHNT and YYREEE (reference sequence). The CDR3 here is CASSLDRTDGYTF. CDR3 DNA: TGTGCCAGCAGCCTAGACCGGACAGATGGCTACACCTTC.

The chain's CDR3 is CASSPDRVETQYF. The CDR3 nucleotides read TGTGCCAGCAGCCCGGACAGGGTGGAGACCCAGTACTTC. The chain couples TRBV6-5 to TRBJ2-5; 8 bases fit TRBD1. Germline V CDR1 and CDR2: MNHEY, SVGAGI. J gave up 5 bases and V 6 bases, and 5 bases lay outside the gene matches. The CDR3 is 13 amino acids.

The chain carries TRBV19 and TRBJ1-1, with no clear D. The CDR3 extends over 13 amino acids. With 5 bases removed from V and 1 base from J, the gap between germline ends came to 8 bases. Germline V lookup: CDR1 LNHDA, CDR2 SQIVND (reference sequence). CDR3 residues: CASSPSQNTEAFF. Here the CDR3 DNA reads TGTGCCAGTAGTCCGTCACAGAACACTGAAGCTTTCTTT.

The rearrangement links TRBV3-1 (or the pseudogene TRBV3-2) to TRBJ1-4; no reliable D call. Germline CDR1 is LGHDT and CDR2 is YNNKEL (reference sequence). The germline V and J ends were trimmed by 2 bases and 9 bases, with 13 bases remaining between them. The CDR3 is 14 residues long. For the CDR3, the DNA is TGTGCCAGCAGCCAAACTGTCACTACCCAAAAACTGTTTTTT. Its translation: CASSQTVTTQKLFF.

This chain connects TRBV10-3 to TRBJ2-5; D possibly corresponds to TRBD1 (6 bases). Germline lookup yields CDR1 ENHRY and CDR2 SYGVKD. Trimming cost V 10 bases and J 1 base, with 13 bases left between them. This CDR3 spans 13 amino acids. CDR3 residues: CATKGDRQETQYF. CDR3 in DNA: TGTGCCACCAAGGGGGACCGCCAAGAGACCCAGTACTTC.

The rearrangement uses TRBV28 and TRBJ1-5; weak D call: TRBD1 (5 bases). Trimming removed 5 bases from V and 1 base from J, with 15 bases in between. The CDR3 is made up of 16 amino acids. CDR1 MDHEN and CDR2 SYDVKM come from the germline V gene. The CDR3, as DNA: TGTGCCAGCAGTCCCCGGGGGAGGGGCAGCAATCAGCCCCAGCATTTT. Translating gives CASSPRGRGSNQPQHF.

The genes are TRBV9 and TRBJ2-5; 14 bases match TRBD2. V was clipped by 4 bases and J by 1 base; unmatched bases: 9. The CDR3 contains 18 residues. The germline V gene encodes CDR1 SGDLS and CDR2 YYNGEE. The CDR3 nucleotides are TGTGCCAGCAGCCTCGGACTAGCGGGAGGCGGAGTCCAAGAGACCCAGTACTTC. This codes for CASSLGLAGGGVQETQYF.

The chain employs TRBV5-1 and TRBJ2-5; 11 bases are shared with TRBD2. Unmatched junction bases numbered 4, after V lost 0 bases and J lost 3 bases. CDR1 and CDR2 (germline): SGHRS, YFSETQ. This CDR3 has 16 amino acids. The CDR3 DNA reads as TGCGCCAGCAGCTTGGGGGGGACTAGCGGTAAAGAGACCCAGTACTTC. Translating it yields CASSLGGTSGKETQYF.

This clone was picked up one time. This rearrangement joins TRBV9 to TRBJ2-3; D may be TRBD2 (6 bases). V gave up 6 bases and J gave up 0 bases, with 17 bases separating them. The CDR3 contains 16 residues. From germline, CDR1 is SGDLS and CDR2 YYNGEE. CDR3 protein: CASTPPRLDSTDTQYF. The CDR3 region has the DNA TGTGCCAGCACCCCCCCCAGACTAGACAGCACAGATACGCAGTATTTT.

The chain employs TRBV9 and TRBJ2-5; tentative D call: TRBD2 (6 bases). CDR3 size: 12 residues. The germline V gene encodes CDR1 SGDLS and CDR2 YYNGEE. V was cut by 3 bases and J by 7 bases, with 10 bases left in between. The CDR3 coding sequence is TGTGCCAGCAGCGCTGGGGGAGGGACCCAGTACTTC. It codes for CASSAGGGTQYF.

The rearrangement joins TRBV14 to TRBJ1-1; D is perhaps TRBD1 (6 bases). The CDR3 runs 14 residues. V was shortened by 1 base and J by 6 bases, with 12 bases between the two germline ends. The germline V gene has CDR1 SGHDN and CDR2 FVKESK. Here the CDR3 reads CASSQGGLAAEAFF. In DNA form, the CDR3 reads TGTGCCAGCAGCCAAGGGGGGCTGGCGGCTGAAGCTTTCTTT. Full variable domain (remainder filled in from reference TRBV14 and TRBJ1-1): EAGVTQFPSHSVIEKGQTVTLRCDPISGHDNLYWYRRVMGKEIKFLLHFVKESKQDESGMPNNRFLAERTGGTYSTLKVQPAELEDSGVYFCASSQGGLAAEAFFGQGTRLTVV.

The rearrangement links TRBV19 to TRBJ2-2; D might be TRBD1 (6 bases). Germline CDR1 and CDR2: LNHDA and SQIVND (reference sequence). The CDR3 sequence is 16 residues long. Trimming took 3 bases from V and 4 from J, leaving 15 bases between them. The chain's CDR3 is CASSIGTQTSTGELFF. For the CDR3, the DNA is TGTGCCAGTAGTATCGGGACACAGACTTCCACCGGGGAGCTGTTTTTT.